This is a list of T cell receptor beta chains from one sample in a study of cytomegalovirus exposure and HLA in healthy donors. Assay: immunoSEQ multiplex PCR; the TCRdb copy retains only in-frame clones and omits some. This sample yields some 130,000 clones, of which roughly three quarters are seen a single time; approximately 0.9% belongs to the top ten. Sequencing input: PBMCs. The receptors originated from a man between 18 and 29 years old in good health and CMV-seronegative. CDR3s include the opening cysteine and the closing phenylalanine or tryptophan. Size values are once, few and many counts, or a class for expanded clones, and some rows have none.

cdr3_aa: CASSPAQGLYHTGELFF
j_call: TRBJ2-2
v_call: TRBV7-2
clone_size: NA

cdr3_aa: CASSQGETGSIYGYTF
j_call: TRBJ1-2
v_call: TRBV4-3
clone_size: few

cdr3_aa: CASGLGQGRNYGYTF
j_call: TRBJ1-2
v_call: TRBV12-5
clone_size: NA

cdr3_aa: CASSPGLSKNIQYF
j_call: TRBJ2-4
v_call: TRBV9
clone_size: NA

cdr3_aa: CASSPGTVGASPLHF
j_call: TRBJ1-6
v_call: TRBV5-1
clone_size: few

cdr3_aa: CASKARQETQYF
j_call: TRBJ2-5
v_call: TRBV6-6
clone_size: NA

cdr3_aa: CASSQGTGAGNTIYF
j_call: TRBJ1-3
v_call: TRBV4-3
clone_size: NA

cdr3_aa: CSVERQSDTQYRGQGYTQYF
j_call: TRBJ2-3
v_call: TRBV29-1
clone_size: NA

cdr3_aa: CASSLSGRGTLSNQPQHF
j_call: TRBJ1-5
v_call: TRBV5-5
clone_size: NA

cdr3_aa: CASSRLPVTGNSNQPQHF
j_call: TRBJ1-5
v_call: TRBV28
clone_size: few

cdr3_aa: CSSSFGGGGKETQYF
j_call: TRBJ2-5
v_call: TRBV7-9
clone_size: NA

cdr3_aa: CASRVTGANEKLFF
j_call: TRBJ1-4
v_call: TRBV2
clone_size: few

cdr3_aa: CASRTGLAAPNQYF
j_call: TRBJ2-5
v_call: TRBV6-5
clone_size: NA

cdr3_aa: CSFGQGQHNGYTF
j_call: TRBJ1-2
v_call: TRBV29-1
clone_size: NA

cdr3_aa: CASSSALEDEKLFF
j_call: TRBJ1-4
v_call: TRBV5-1
clone_size: few

cdr3_aa: CASSPQGALAGELFF
j_call: TRBJ2-2
v_call: TRBV18
clone_size: NA

cdr3_aa: CASSQESLRIRGLEQFF
j_call: TRBJ2-1
v_call: TRBV4-2
clone_size: NA

cdr3_aa: CASSIDEGAGREQYF
j_call: TRBJ2-7
v_call: TRBV19
clone_size: NA

cdr3_aa: CASSPHPTSGGRSSYNEQFF
j_call: TRBJ2-1
v_call: TRBV4-1
clone_size: few

cdr3_aa: CASSLELAGNTEAFF
j_call: TRBJ1-1
v_call: TRBV13
clone_size: NA

cdr3_aa: CASSLDRDYGYTF
j_call: TRBJ1-2
v_call: TRBV5-1
clone_size: once

cdr3_aa: CASSFLVGQGGEKLFF
j_call: TRBJ1-4
v_call: TRBV28
clone_size: NA

cdr3_aa: CASSLAGTNEKLFF
j_call: TRBJ1-4
v_call: TRBV28
clone_size: NA

cdr3_aa: CASSYPRGGDTEAFF
j_call: TRBJ1-1
v_call: TRBV5-4
clone_size: NA

cdr3_aa: CASSLGERLNTEAFF
j_call: TRBJ1-1
v_call: TRBV5-1
clone_size: once

cdr3_aa: CASSPPDRGIDEQFF
j_call: TRBJ2-1
v_call: TRBV7-2
clone_size: NA

cdr3_aa: CASSQDLAGGPDTQYF
j_call: TRBJ2-3
v_call: TRBV4-3
clone_size: few

cdr3_aa: CASSYGGRGYNEQFF
j_call: TRBJ2-1
v_call: TRBV6-5
clone_size: NA

cdr3_aa: CASSLLPETQYF
j_call: TRBJ2-5
v_call: TRBV5-1
clone_size: NA

cdr3_aa: CASSPGGGNEQYF
j_call: TRBJ2-7
v_call: TRBV6-5
clone_size: few

cdr3_aa: CASSNGDEQFF
j_call: TRBJ2-1
v_call: TRBV18
clone_size: NA

cdr3_aa: CAPDFRARGCTDTQYF
j_call: TRBJ2-3
v_call: TRBV27
clone_size: NA

cdr3_aa: CAISGVTDSYEQYF
j_call: TRBJ2-7
v_call: TRBV10-3
clone_size: NA

cdr3_aa: CASTGGTSEAFF
j_call: TRBJ1-1
v_call: TRBV19
clone_size: NA

cdr3_aa: CASSQTGTEFNERFF
j_call: TRBJ2-1
v_call: TRBV5-1
clone_size: NA

cdr3_aa: CASSLTGLNTEAFF
j_call: TRBJ1-1
v_call: TRBV5-1
clone_size: few

cdr3_aa: CASVRQRNTEAFF
j_call: TRBJ1-1
v_call: TRBV2
clone_size: NA

cdr3_aa: CSVGSRGGSYEQYF
j_call: TRBJ2-7
v_call: TRBV29-1
clone_size: NA

cdr3_aa: CASSIRTGNNSPLHF
j_call: TRBJ1-6
v_call: TRBV11-2
clone_size: NA

cdr3_aa: CASSLAGTASNYGYTF
j_call: TRBJ1-2
v_call: TRBV7-2
clone_size: NA

cdr3_aa: CASTYLTPDTQYF
j_call: TRBJ2-3
v_call: TRBV6-1
clone_size: NA

cdr3_aa: CASSAGALAGPFRTDTQYF
j_call: TRBJ2-3
v_call: TRBV13
clone_size: NA

cdr3_aa: CASSQDPVANTEAFF
j_call: TRBJ1-1
v_call: TRBV4-3
clone_size: NA

cdr3_aa: CASSLASVYGYTF
j_call: TRBJ1-2
v_call: TRBV7-8
clone_size: NA

cdr3_aa: CASSGPGQGYEKLFF
j_call: TRBJ1-4
v_call: TRBV2
clone_size: NA

cdr3_aa: CAIMERTNTEAFF
j_call: TRBJ1-1
v_call: TRBV10-3
clone_size: NA

cdr3_aa: CASSLRDKSFTEAFF
j_call: TRBJ1-1
v_call: TRBV7-8
clone_size: NA

cdr3_aa: CSASTGVVQYF
j_call: TRBJ2-7
v_call: TRBV20-1
clone_size: NA

cdr3_aa: CASTTGGGEQYF
j_call: TRBJ2-7
v_call: TRBV25-1
clone_size: NA

cdr3_aa: CAISLAGPGYEQYF
j_call: TRBJ2-7
v_call: TRBV10-3
clone_size: NA

cdr3_aa: CASSSPGQLNTEAFF
j_call: TRBJ1-1
v_call: TRBV27
clone_size: NA

cdr3_aa: CASSPRGASEQFF
j_call: TRBJ2-1
v_call: TRBV9
clone_size: NA

cdr3_aa: CASSQMGGPGNTIYF
j_call: TRBJ1-3
v_call: TRBV7-2
clone_size: NA

cdr3_aa: CASSRHGTGGGNGYTF
j_call: TRBJ1-2
v_call: TRBV4-2
clone_size: NA

cdr3_aa: CASSPTPSVYSYNSPLHF
j_call: TRBJ1-6
v_call: TRBV4-3
clone_size: NA

cdr3_aa: CASSYSGGTYGYTF
j_call: TRBJ1-2
v_call: TRBV6-6
clone_size: NA

cdr3_aa: CASSVAIGGNTGELFF
j_call: TRBJ2-2
v_call: TRBV9
clone_size: NA

cdr3_aa: CSVDRGSDYGYTF
j_call: TRBJ1-2
v_call: TRBV29-1
clone_size: NA

cdr3_aa: CASSAQTLAGGRVHEQYF
j_call: TRBJ2-7
v_call: TRBV11-2
clone_size: few